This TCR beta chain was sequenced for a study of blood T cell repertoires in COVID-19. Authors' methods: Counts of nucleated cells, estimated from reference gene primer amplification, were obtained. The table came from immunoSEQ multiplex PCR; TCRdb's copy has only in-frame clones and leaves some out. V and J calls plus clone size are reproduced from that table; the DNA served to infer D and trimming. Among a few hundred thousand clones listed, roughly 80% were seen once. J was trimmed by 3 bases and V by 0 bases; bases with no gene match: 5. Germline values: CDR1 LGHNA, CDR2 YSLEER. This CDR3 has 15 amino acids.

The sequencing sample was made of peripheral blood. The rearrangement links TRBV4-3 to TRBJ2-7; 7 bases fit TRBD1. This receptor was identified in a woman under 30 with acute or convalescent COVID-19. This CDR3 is CASSQDGAGGYEQYF. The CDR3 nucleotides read TGCGCCAGCAGCCAAGATGGGGCAGGGGGCTACGAGCAGTACTTC.